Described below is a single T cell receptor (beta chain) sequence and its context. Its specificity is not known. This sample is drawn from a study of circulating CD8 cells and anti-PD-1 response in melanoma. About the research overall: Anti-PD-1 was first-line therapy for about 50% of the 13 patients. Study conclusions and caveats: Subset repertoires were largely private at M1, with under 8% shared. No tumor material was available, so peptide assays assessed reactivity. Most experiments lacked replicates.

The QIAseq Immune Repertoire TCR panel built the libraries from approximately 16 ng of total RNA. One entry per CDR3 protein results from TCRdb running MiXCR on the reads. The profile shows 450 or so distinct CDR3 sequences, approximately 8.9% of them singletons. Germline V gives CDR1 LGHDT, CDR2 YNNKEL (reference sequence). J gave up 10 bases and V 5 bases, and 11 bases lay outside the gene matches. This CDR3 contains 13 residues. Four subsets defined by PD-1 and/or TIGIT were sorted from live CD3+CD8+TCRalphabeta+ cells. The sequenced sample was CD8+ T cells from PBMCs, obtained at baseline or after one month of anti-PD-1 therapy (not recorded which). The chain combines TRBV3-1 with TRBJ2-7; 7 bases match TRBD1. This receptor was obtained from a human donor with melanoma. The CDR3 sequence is CASSEPGQEVQYF. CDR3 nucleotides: TGTGCCAGCAGCGAGCCTGGACAGGAAGTACAGTACTTC.